This is a list of T cell receptor beta chains from one sample in a study of T-cell reconstitution after alpha-beta-depleted transplantation in children. One entry per CDR3 protein, called by TCRdb with MiXCR from the PCR reads. The data hold about 120,000 distinct CDR3 sequences, with about 21% observed a single time. Sequenced material: PBMCs, mostly from graft donor cells, taken 180 days after TCRalphabeta/CD19-depleted stem cell transplant. These receptors all stem from a male patient between 2 and 10 years old who had a stem cell transplant for chronic granulomatous disease, so the T cells may come from the graft donor. Both conserved end residues are part of each CDR3. The D gene is left open where the match is weak. The listing skips clone size in some rows; elsewhere it reads once, few, many or a size class.

abundance: many; j_gene: TRBJ2-7; v_gene: TRBV28; d_gene: NA; CDR3nt: TGTGCCAGCAGTTTAGATCCTAGACTCTCCTACGAGCAGTACTTC; CDR3aa: CASSLDPRLSYEQYF
abundance: many; j_gene: TRBJ2-7; v_gene: TRBV12-3/TRBV12-4; d_gene: NA; CDR3nt: TGTGCCAGCAGTTCAACCTCAGTTGACCTCTCCTACGAGCAGTACTTC; CDR3aa: CASSSTSVDLSYEQYF
abundance: NA; j_gene: TRBJ2-3; v_gene: TRBV20-1; d_gene: NA; CDR3nt: TGCAGTGTTAGCGGCGGGATGACAGATACGCAGTATTTT; CDR3aa: CSVSGGMTDTQYF
abundance: few; j_gene: TRBJ1-3; v_gene: TRBV7-6; d_gene: NA; CDR3nt: TGTGCCAGCAGCCAGAACTCTGGAAACACCATATATTTT; CDR3aa: CASSQNSGNTIYF
abundance: few; j_gene: TRBJ2-2; v_gene: TRBV5-1; d_gene: TRBD1; CDR3nt: TGCGCCAGCAGCCGCAGGGGGACGAACACCGGGGAGCTGTTTTTT; CDR3aa: CASSRRGTNTGELFF
abundance: many; j_gene: TRBJ2-3; v_gene: TRBV5-5; d_gene: NA; CDR3nt: TGTGCCAGCAGCTTTCTTATAGATACGCAGTATTTT; CDR3aa: CASSFLIDTQYF
abundance: NA; j_gene: TRBJ1-4; v_gene: TRBV7-9; d_gene: TRBD1; CDR3nt: TGTGCCATCCCGGACAGGGGCCTCCCTGGTGGAGAAAAACTGTTTTTT; CDR3aa: CAIPDRGLPGGEKLFF
abundance: NA; j_gene: TRBJ2-1; v_gene: TRBV15; d_gene: NA; CDR3nt: TGTGCCACCAGCGGCCCGGTGGTCGATGAGCAGTTCTTC; CDR3aa: CATSGPVVDEQFF
abundance: medium-sized; j_gene: TRBJ2-3; v_gene: TRBV20-1; d_gene: TRBD2; CDR3nt: TGCAGTGCTCTCGCGGCGGGAGGGAGTGCAGATACGCAGTATTTT; CDR3aa: CSALAAGGSADTQYF
abundance: once; j_gene: TRBJ1-1; v_gene: TRBV30; d_gene: NA; CDR3nt: TGTGCCTGGAGTGGGCCGTTGTTCAGGGGTTCTTGGATGAACACTGAAGCTTTCTTT; CDR3aa: CAWSGPLFRGSWMNTEAFF
abundance: few; j_gene: TRBJ1-4; v_gene: TRBV5-4; d_gene: TRBD1; CDR3nt: TGTGCCAGCAGCATCGGACAGGGGGCAACTAATGAAAAACTGTTTTTT; CDR3aa: CASSIGQGATNEKLFF
abundance: medium-sized; j_gene: TRBJ2-5; v_gene: TRBV28; d_gene: NA; CDR3nt: TGTGCCAGCAGTGAGGAGGTCCAAGAGACCCAGTACTTC; CDR3aa: CASSEEVQETQYF
abundance: NA; j_gene: TRBJ1-2; v_gene: TRBV4-3; d_gene: NA; CDR3nt: TGCGCCAGCAGCCCCGGACAGTTTAACTATGGCTACACCTTC; CDR3aa: CASSPGQFNYGYTF
abundance: few; j_gene: TRBJ1-2; v_gene: TRBV20-1; d_gene: NA; CDR3nt: TGCAGTGCCCTCTTTAGTGGCTACACCTTC; CDR3aa: CSALFSGYTF
abundance: NA; j_gene: TRBJ1-5; v_gene: TRBV5-5; d_gene: NA; CDR3nt: TGTGCCAGCAGCTTGGGAGGGAGGGGCGGTAGTCAGCCCCAGCATTTT; CDR3aa: CASSLGGRGGSQPQHF
abundance: many; j_gene: TRBJ2-1; v_gene: TRBV12-3/TRBV12-4; d_gene: NA; CDR3nt: TGTGCCAGCCTCCCCAGTAGGGCGGGCTACAATGAGCAGTTCTTC; CDR3aa: CASLPSRAGYNEQFF